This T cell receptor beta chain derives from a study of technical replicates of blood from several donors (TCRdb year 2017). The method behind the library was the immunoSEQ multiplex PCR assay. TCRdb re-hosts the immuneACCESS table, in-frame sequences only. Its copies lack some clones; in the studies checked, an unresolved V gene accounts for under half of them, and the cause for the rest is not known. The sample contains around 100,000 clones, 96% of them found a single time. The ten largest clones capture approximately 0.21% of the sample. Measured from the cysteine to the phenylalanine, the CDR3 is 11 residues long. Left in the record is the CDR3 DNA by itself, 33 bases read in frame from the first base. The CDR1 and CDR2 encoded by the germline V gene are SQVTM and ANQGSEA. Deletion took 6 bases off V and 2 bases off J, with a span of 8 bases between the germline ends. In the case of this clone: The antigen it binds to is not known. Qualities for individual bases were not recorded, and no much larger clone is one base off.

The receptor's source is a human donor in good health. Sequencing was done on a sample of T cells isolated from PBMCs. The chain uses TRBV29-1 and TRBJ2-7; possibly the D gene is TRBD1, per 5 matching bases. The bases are TGCAGCGTACAGGAAACCTACGAGCAGTACTTC. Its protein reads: CSVQETYEQYF.